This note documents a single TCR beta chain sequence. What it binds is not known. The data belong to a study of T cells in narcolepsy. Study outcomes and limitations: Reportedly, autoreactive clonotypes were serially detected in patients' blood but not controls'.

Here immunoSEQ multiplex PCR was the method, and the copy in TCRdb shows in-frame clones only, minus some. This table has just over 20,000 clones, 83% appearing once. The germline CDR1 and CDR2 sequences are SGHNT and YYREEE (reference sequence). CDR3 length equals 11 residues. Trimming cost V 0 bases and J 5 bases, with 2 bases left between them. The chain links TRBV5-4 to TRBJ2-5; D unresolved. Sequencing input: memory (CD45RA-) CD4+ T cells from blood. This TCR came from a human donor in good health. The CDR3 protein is CASSLAETQYF. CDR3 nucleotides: TGTGCCAGCAGCTTGGCCGAGACCCAGTACTTC.